The T cell receptor beta chain described here comes from a study of tumor-infiltrating lymphocytes in oesophageal squamous cell carcinoma. The CDR3 covers 15 residues. Germline V lookup: CDR1 LNHDA, CDR2 SQIVND (reference sequence). The V gene end was trimmed by 3 bases and the J gene end by 13 bases; junction bases not matched to a gene: 15. TCRdb redid the calling of the PCR reads with MiXCR, one entry per CDR3 protein. This sample has tens of thousands of distinct CDR3 sequences; more than 30% occur once, and the top ten carry roughly 37%. This receptor was obtained from a male donor with esophageal squamous cell carcinoma. Sequenced: esophageal tumor tissue. The rearrangement joins TRBV19 to TRBJ2-4, with TRBD1 matching over 7 bases. CDR3 nucleotides: TGTGCCAGTAGTATTACAGGGGTGTCCTACAATGAGCAGTACTTC. Amino acids: CASSITGVSYNEQYF.